The 17 T cell receptor beta chains below come from one sample, sequenced in a study of T-cell memory formation after mild COVID-19. TCRdb processed the 5' RACE reads anew with MiXCR; each CDR3 protein has one entry. The data hold about 34,000 distinct CDR3 sequences, with about 7.3% observed a single time. The sequenced sample was PBMCs or a T cell subset sorted from them (not recorded which). These receptors all come from a man between 18 and 29 years old who had mild COVID-19 (a few samples of this study predate the infection). Cell type and time point are not known.

This clonotype was detected many times. The chain combines TRBV29-1 with TRBJ2-1; D remains ambiguous. V lost 4 bases, J lost 4 bases, and 8 bases lay in between. The CDR3 has 12 residues. Germline CDR1 and CDR2: SQVTM and ANQGSEA. CDR3 sequence reads: CSVGRRYNEQFF. DNA of the CDR3: TGCAGCGTTGGCAGGCGGTACAATGAGCAGTTCTTC.

This clonotype was observed many times. The V and J genes are TRBV12-3 or TRBV12-4 and TRBJ1-1; D is undetermined. The V end was cut by 5 bases, the J end by 4 bases, with 17 bases between. This CDR3 region has 15 residues. CDR3 bases: TGTGCCAGCAGTATGGAACCACTCAGGAGCACTGAAGCTTTCTTT. It yields the protein CASSMEPLRSTEAFF.

The rearrangement links TRBV7-9 to TRBJ1-2; 9 nucleotides line up with TRBD1. Germline trimming cut 3 bases from V and 7 bases from J; bases unmatched to any gene: 0. This CDR3 region has 12 residues. Germline CDR1 and CDR2: SEHNR and FQNEAQ (reference sequence). In DNA form, the CDR3 reads TGTGCCAGCAGCTTGACAGGGGGTGGCTACACCTTC. Translation gives CASSLTGGGYTF. Combining the CDR3 with reference TRBV7-9 and TRBJ1-2 gives the whole variable domain DTGVSQNPRHKITKRGQNVTFRCDPISEHNRLYWYRQTLGQGPEFLTYFQNEAQLEKSRLLSDRFSAERPKGSFSTLEIQRTEQGDSAMYLCASSLTGGGYTFGSGTRLTVV.

The sample holds many counts of this clonotype. The chain is built from TRBV7-2 and TRBJ1-5; D remains ambiguous. CDR3 length equals 13 residues. The ends were cut back, 5 bases at V and 5 bases at J, with 10 bases in the middle. Per germline, CDR1 SGHTA and CDR2 FQGNSA. The CDR3 loop is CASSTRDYQPQHF. The CDR3 DNA sequence: TGTGCCAGCAGCACCCGGGATTATCAGCCCCAGCATTTT. Filled out from reference TRBV7-2 and TRBJ1-5, the complete variable domain reads GAGVSQSPSNKVTEKGKDVELRCDPISGHTALYWYRQSLGQGLEFLIYFQGNSAPDKSGLPSDRFSAERTGGSVSTLTIQRTQQEDSAVYLCASSTRDYQPQHFGDGTRLSIL.

In this sample, this clonotype turned up many times. The CDR3 protein is CASSLGRQGAGTDTQYF. The CDR3 bases are TGTGCCAGCAGCTTAGGACGGCAGGGGGCAGGCACAGATACGCAGTATTTT. The gene calls are TRBV7-2 and TRBJ2-3; 8 nucleotides agree with TRBD1. The CDR3 runs 17 residues. Germline V gene sequence: CDR1 SGHTA, CDR2 FQGNSA. J was trimmed by 1 base and V by 1 base; bases with no gene match: 7.

This clonotype has at least ten counts. CDR3 DNA sequence: TGCGCCAGCAACGACTGGGGCGGGACTGAAGCTTTCTTT. Protein: CASNDWGGTEAFF. The gene calls are TRBV5-1 and TRBJ1-1; D might be TRBD1 (5 bases). Germline CDR1 SGHRS, CDR2 YFSETQ. CDR3 length: 13 residues. The ends were cut back, 6 bases at V and 5 bases at J, with 14 bases in the middle.

This clonotype was found many times. The CDR3: CSARGLAGVETQYF. The CDR3 bases are TGCAGTGCTAGAGGACTAGCGGGGGTAGAGACCCAGTACTTC. The chain uses TRBV20-1 and TRBJ2-5, with 12 bases aligning to TRBD2. The length of the CDR3 is 14 residues. Looked up from germline, CDR1 is DFQATT and CDR2 is SNEGSKA (reference sequence). V was clipped by 1 base and J by 4 bases; unmatched bases: 1.

This chain links TRBV11-2 with TRBJ2-2; the D is unclear. The CDR3 runs to 12 residues. V dropped 2 bases and J dropped 7 bases, with 5 bases sitting between them. CDR1 and CDR2 from the germline V gene are SGHAT and FQNNGV. This CDR3 is CASSLRHGELFF. CDR3 DNA: TGTGCCAGCAGCTTACGGCACGGGGAGCTGTTTTTT. The entire variable domain, with the rest obtained from reference TRBV11-2 and TRBJ2-2, is as follows: EAGVAQSPRYKIIEKRQSVAFWCNPISGHATLYWYQQILGQGPKLLIQFQNNGVVDDSQLPKDRFSAERLKGVDSTLKIQPAKLEDSAVYLCASSLRHGELFFGEGSRLTVL.

Many counts were recorded for this clonotype. This sequence joins TRBV20-1 and TRBJ1-2; D unclear. V lost 3 bases and J lost 2, with 13 bases in between. This CDR3 has 14 residues. Per germline, CDR1 DFQATT and CDR2 SNEGSKA (reference sequence). This chain's CDR3 is CSASSHGGNYGYTF. As DNA, the CDR3 is TGCAGTGCTAGTTCCCACGGAGGGAACTATGGCTACACCTTC.

About this clonotype itself: A read error may produce the germline difference seen at one junction end. The CDR3 nucleotides are TGTGCTAGCACCCGGGGTTTAAACCTCCAAGAGACCCAGTACTTC. Its translation is CASTRGLNLQETQYF. The chain recombines TRBV7-7 with TRBJ2-5, with D tentatively TRBD2 (5 bases). Germline values: CDR1 SSHAT, CDR2 FNYEAQ (reference sequence). CDR3 length: 15 residues.

This clonotype was counted at least ten times. The chain links TRBV6-2 or TRBV6-3 to TRBJ2-1; no definite D call. The CDR3 length is 12 residues. The V gene's germline CDR1 is MNHEY and CDR2 SVGEGT. Trimming cost V 8 bases and J 2 bases, with 7 bases left between them. In DNA form, the CDR3 reads TGTGCCAGCGGCGGCGCCTACAATGAGCAGTTCTTC. Translated: CASGGAYNEQFF.

The sample holds many counts of this clonotype. The chain joins TRBV6-5 to TRBJ2-5, with 8 bases matching TRBD1. CDR1 is MNHEY and CDR2 is SVGAGI in the germline V gene. The CDR3 consists of 15 residues. V lost 0 bases and J lost 5; bases outside the gene matches: 5. The CDR3 is CASSYSQGARETQYF. For the CDR3, the DNA is TGTGCCAGCAGTTACTCGCAGGGGGCTCGGGAGACCCAGTACTTC.

In this sample, this clonotype turned up many times. This chain links TRBV19 with TRBJ2-7, with a tentative D call TRBD2 (6 bases). This CDR3 has 12 residues. Trimming removed 6 bases from V and 5 bases from J, with 11 bases in between. CDR1 is LNHDA and CDR2 is SQIVND in the germline V gene (reference sequence). The CDR3 DNA sequence: TGTGCCAGTAGCCGCGGGATGGACGAGCAGTACTTC. Its translation: CASSRGMDEQYF.

This clonotype has at least ten counts. J is TRBJ2-3 and V is TRBV20-1; D remains unclear. The CDR3 contains 12 residues. V was trimmed by 4 bases and J by 2 bases, leaving 7 bases between them. Germline values: CDR1 DFQATT, CDR2 SNEGSKA (reference sequence). The CDR3 sequence: CSATRVTDTQYF. Written as DNA, the CDR3 is TGCAGTGCTACTCGTGTCACAGATACGCAGTATTTT.

This clonotype occurred many times. The V call is TRBV6-5, the J call TRBJ2-5; D is ambiguous. Germline CDR1 reads MNHEY; CDR2 reads SVGAGI. The ends were cut back, 8 bases at V and 3 bases at J, with 19 bases in the middle. The CDR3 is made up of 15 amino acids. The CDR3 DNA follows: TGTGCCAGCCTTTATCGTATTAGGGTTGAAGAGACCCAGTACTTC. Translation gives CASLYRIRVEETQYF.

The gene calls are TRBV11-3 and TRBJ2-3; a possible D gene is TRBD2 (6 bases). Germline loops: CDR1 SGHNT, CDR2 YENEEA. There are 15 residues in the CDR3. V dropped 3 bases and J dropped 1 base, with 11 bases sitting between them. The CDR3 here is CASSFGLRGTDTQYF. In DNA, the CDR3 is TGTGCCAGCAGCTTTGGACTACGGGGCACAGATACGCAGTATTTT.

The genes are TRBV7-9 and TRBJ2-5; 7 nucleotides agree with TRBD1. V shed 1 base, J shed 4 bases, and the junction held 3 bases outside the gene matches. CDR1 and CDR2 from the germline V gene are SEHNR and FQNEAQ (reference sequence). The CDR3 totals 14 residues. The CDR3 DNA sequence: TGTGCCAGCAGCTTAGTGACAGGGACAGAGACCCAGTACTTC. It codes for CASSLVTGTETQYF.